Listed here are 7 T cell receptor beta chains from one sample, sequenced in a study of blood T cells in healthy people across ages. Together with a sample-barcoded 5' primer, a J-beta primer mix was included in a second PCR lasting about 6 to 11 cycles. TCRdb reprocessed the 5' RACE reads with MiXCR, giving one entry per CDR3 protein. This table has 1.5 million or so distinct CDR3 sequences, about 42% appearing once. Sequencing used blood. Receptor source: a young woman in good health.

V and J are TRBV2 and TRBJ2-7; TRBD1 matches 8 bases. V shed 11 bases and J 3 bases; nucleotides not matched to a gene: 6. Germline V gives CDR1 SNHLY, CDR2 FYNNEI. There are 12 residues in the CDR3. CDR3 residues: CAGGQELYEQYF. The CDR3 nucleotides read TGTGCCGGGGGACAGGAACTCTACGAGCAGTACTTC.

This clonotype has a handful of counts. V is TRBV9 and J is TRBJ2-1; 8 positions agree with TRBD2. Germline CDR1 reads SGDLS; CDR2 reads YYNGEE. CDR3 length: 16 amino acids. Losses at the gene ends were 0 bases for V and 4 bases for J; bases not matched to a gene: 6. DNA for the CDR3: TGTGCCAGCAGCGTAGTACCCAGCGGGGGATACAATGAGCAGTTCTTC. This sequence encodes CASSVVPSGGYNEQFF.

The chain has TRBV4-1 and TRBJ1-6; D is ambiguous. The V gene's germline CDR1 is MGHRA and CDR2 YSYEKL. Trimming took off 7 bases at V and 5 bases at J, with 12 bases between the two ends. The CDR3 contains 14 residues. CDR3 DNA: TGCGCCAGCAAGGAAACGCAAAATAATTCACCCCTCCACTTT. This codes for CASKETQNNSPLHF.

The rearrangement uses TRBV21-1 and TRBJ1-4; TRBD1, as called in the table, went unchecked against the DNA. TRBV21-1 is a pseudogene segment. The CDR3 is made up of 16 amino acids. The CDR3 loop is CASSKALRTGHEKLFF. As DNA, the CDR3 is TGTGCCAGCAGCAAAGCGCTTAGGACAGGCCACGAAAAACTGTTTTTT.

J is TRBJ1-2 and V is TRBV27; D gene ambiguous. With 0 bases removed from V and 4 bases from J, the gap between germline ends came to 15 bases. The CDR3 loop spans 16 amino acids. From germline, CDR1 is MNHEY and CDR2 SMNVEV (reference sequence). The CDR3 protein is CASSLSHNLGGYGYTF. Here the CDR3 DNA reads TGTGCCAGCAGTTTATCTCATAACCTGGGAGGCTATGGCTACACCTTC.

This clonotype was observed at least ten times. This rearrangement joins TRBV7-2 to TRBJ2-1; weak D call: TRBD2 (7 bases). The germline V gene has CDR1 SGHTA and CDR2 FQGNSA. The CDR3 has 14 residues. Between the trimmed V and J ends, which lost 1 base and 8 bases, there was a span of 12 bases. The CDR3 loop reads CASSLVGGDDEQFF. The CDR3 region has the DNA TGTGCCAGCAGCTTAGTAGGGGGGGACGATGAGCAGTTCTTC.

This chain uses TRBV6-4 with TRBJ2-1; 9 bases line up with TRBD1. The DNA end favors TRBJ2-7, so the J call may be wrong. The CDR3 contains 16 residues. CDR1 MRHNA and CDR2 SNTAGT come from the germline V gene. The CDR3 loop reads CASSDSGQGSYNEQYF. In DNA form, the CDR3 reads TGTGCCAGCAGTGACTCTGGACAGGGGTCCTACAATGAGCAGTACTTC.